A selection of T cell receptor beta chains follows, all from one sample in a study of post-analysis software for immune sequencing data. TCRdb processed the PCR reads anew with MiXCR; each CDR3 protein has one entry. The repertoire holds fewer than 850,000 distinct CDR3 sequences, with 30% as singletons. The source material was blood. The receptor set was obtained from a girl aged 5 to 17 with multiple sclerosis. CDR3s include the opening cysteine and the closing phenylalanine or tryptophan. Some rows have no size entry. The others give once, few or many, or a class for an expanded clone.

CDR3 protein: CASSVYTSAIETQYF; J gene: TRBJ2-5; V gene: TRBV9; clone size: few
CDR3 protein: CASSFRLGSYNEQFF; J gene: TRBJ2-1; V gene: TRBV7-9; clone size: few
CDR3 protein: CATRGGETQFF; J gene: TRBJ2-1; V gene: TRBV24-1; clone size: NA
CDR3 protein: CASSPQGDTQYF; J gene: TRBJ2-3; V gene: TRBV18; clone size: many
CDR3 protein: CASSPGLARDEQYF; J gene: TRBJ2-7; V gene: TRBV7-9; clone size: NA
CDR3 protein: CATSTGTSGDTEAFF; J gene: TRBJ1-1; V gene: TRBV15; clone size: NA
CDR3 protein: CASSQPGTNSYNEQYF; J gene: NA; V gene: TRBV4-1; clone size: NA
CDR3 protein: CASSYMTATSYEQYF; J gene: TRBJ2-7; V gene: TRBV6-2/TRBV6-3; clone size: NA
CDR3 protein: CASSVELLYGYTF; J gene: TRBJ1-2; V gene: TRBV2; clone size: NA
CDR3 protein: CASSAPGRDTEAFF; J gene: TRBJ1-1; V gene: TRBV28; clone size: NA
CDR3 protein: CASSQESGSGGLNIQYF; J gene: TRBJ2-4; V gene: TRBV4-1; clone size: few
CDR3 protein: CASSEGTGGRDEQFF; J gene: TRBJ2-1; V gene: TRBV2; clone size: few
CDR3 protein: CASSSWDIIHEQYF; J gene: TRBJ2-7; V gene: TRBV7-2; clone size: many
CDR3 protein: CSASGQGKGNEQFF; J gene: TRBJ2-1; V gene: TRBV20-1; clone size: NA
CDR3 protein: CASSQLVGANEQFF; J gene: TRBJ2-1; V gene: TRBV3-1; clone size: NA
CDR3 protein: CASSLAGGGGNYGYTF; J gene: TRBJ1-2; V gene: TRBV7-2; clone size: few
CDR3 protein: CASSTGSPQHF; J gene: TRBJ1-5; V gene: TRBV6-1; clone size: NA
CDR3 protein: CATAQRDRATEAFF; J gene: TRBJ1-1; V gene: TRBV24-1; clone size: NA
CDR3 protein: CASSRGSSWGDIQYF; J gene: TRBJ2-4; V gene: TRBV6-5; clone size: few
CDR3 protein: CAISDPGQGTMYEQYF; J gene: TRBJ2-7; V gene: TRBV10-3; clone size: NA
CDR3 protein: CSARAQGASGANVRTF; J gene: TRBJ2-6; V gene: TRBV20-1; clone size: NA
CDR3 protein: CASYREKLFF; J gene: TRBJ1-4; V gene: TRBV7-9; clone size: few
CDR3 protein: CASNAVSTTDTQYF; J gene: TRBJ2-3; V gene: TRBV27; clone size: few
CDR3 protein: CSANKRERNQPQHF; J gene: TRBJ1-5; V gene: TRBV20-1; clone size: NA
CDR3 protein: CASSLGTDGGETQYF; J gene: TRBJ2-5; V gene: TRBV12-3/TRBV12-4; clone size: few
CDR3 protein: CASRRDSLTEKLFF; J gene: TRBJ1-4; V gene: TRBV5-1; clone size: NA
CDR3 protein: CSAGLDYYNEQFF; J gene: TRBJ2-1; V gene: TRBV20-1; clone size: NA
CDR3 protein: CSAGFGLAGDSDTQYF; J gene: TRBJ2-3; V gene: TRBV20-1; clone size: few
CDR3 protein: CTSWDRGRETQYF; J gene: TRBJ2-5; V gene: TRBV28; clone size: NA
CDR3 protein: CASSEWLAGPLGSYNEQFF; J gene: TRBJ2-1; V gene: TRBV10-2; clone size: NA
CDR3 protein: CSARDRGYTYERYF; J gene: TRBJ2-7; V gene: TRBV20-1; clone size: few
CDR3 protein: CASSAQIPGLQETQYF; J gene: TRBJ2-5; V gene: TRBV28; clone size: few
CDR3 protein: CASSLPPRSLNNEKLFF; J gene: TRBJ1-4; V gene: TRBV11-2; clone size: NA
CDR3 protein: CASSSPMTTEAFF; J gene: TRBJ1-1; V gene: TRBV27; clone size: few
CDR3 protein: CATSRDSGQGSSRFF; J gene: TRBJ2-1; V gene: TRBV15; clone size: NA
CDR3 protein: CASSFRLAGFETQYF; J gene: TRBJ2-5; V gene: TRBV5-6; clone size: NA
CDR3 protein: CASSRAAGKEAFF; J gene: TRBJ1-1; V gene: TRBV27; clone size: NA
CDR3 protein: CASSQRDRERPTDTQYF; J gene: TRBJ2-3; V gene: TRBV3-1; clone size: NA
CDR3 protein: CASSLGGTGVLKQYF; J gene: TRBJ2-7; V gene: TRBV28; clone size: NA
CDR3 protein: CASSNSDRGQTNEKLFF; J gene: TRBJ1-4; V gene: TRBV21-1; clone size: NA